This T cell receptor (beta chain) was retrieved from a study of T cell changes during pregnancy in multiple sclerosis. TCRdb's copy holds only in-frame clones and misses some; the assay was immunoSEQ multiplex PCR. In the table there are 45,000 to 70,000 clones, roughly 90% of which are singletons. Germline loops: CDR1 SEHNR, CDR2 FQNEAQ (reference sequence). V was trimmed by 2 bases and J by 0 bases, leaving 10 bases between them. The CDR3 length is 16 residues. The TCR sequence derives from a female donor in good health, enrolled as a control in a pregnancy study. This sample comprised CD4+ T cells from peripheral blood mononuclear cells, obtained after pregnancy. This sequence joins TRBV7-9 and TRBJ1-4; D call uncertain. The CDR3 DNA reads as TGTGCCAGCAGCTTATATGCGAGTGCAACTAATGAAAAACTGTTTTTT. This sequence encodes CASSLYASATNEKLFF.